This entry lists 12 T cell receptor beta chains sequenced from one sample in a study of blood T cell repertoires in COVID-19. The repertoire was sequenced with immunoSEQ multiplex PCR; TCRdb's copy has only in-frame clones and lacks some. Of around 250,000 clones in the sample, around four fifths are singletons; the top ten hold 5% to 6%. The sequencing input was peripheral blood. Every receptor here comes from a man older than 75 with acute or convalescent COVID-19.

The chain uses TRBV27 and TRBJ2-1; 9 bases align to TRBD1. The germline V gene has CDR1 MNHEY and CDR2 SMNVEV (reference sequence). CDR3 length: 19 amino acids. Losses at the gene ends were 4 bases for V and 1 base for J; bases not matched to a gene: 14. CDR3 amino acids: CASSSPSDPGQGSYNEQFF. The CDR3, as DNA: TGTGCCAGCAGTTCTCCCTCGGACCCGGGACAGGGATCCTACAATGAGCAGTTCTTC.

The chain uses TRBV19 and TRBJ2-7, with 13 bases fitting TRBD2. Germline lookup yields CDR1 LNHDA and CDR2 SQIVND (reference sequence). CDR3 length: 16 amino acids. After removal of 5 bases from V and 0 bases from J, the junction contained 4 bases not matched to a gene. The CDR3 coding sequence is TGTGCCAGTAGTCTAGGGACTAGCGGGATCTCCTACGAGCAGTACTTC. Protein sequence: CASSLGTSGISYEQYF.

The chain uses TRBV7-9 and TRBJ1-6; the match to TRBD1 covers 8 bases. The CDR3 extends over 18 amino acids. Germline-derived CDR1 and CDR2 are SEHNR and FQNEAQ (reference sequence). V lost 4 bases, J lost 6 bases, and 14 bases stayed unmatched. The CDR3 bases are TGTGCCAGCAGCTCTAGTTCTTTACGGGACAGGACTAATTCACCCCTCCACTTT. Translated: CASSSSSLRDRTNSPLHF.

The rearrangement joins TRBV5-4 to TRBJ1-1; 7 nucleotides line up with TRBD1. Trimming cost V 0 bases and J 8 bases; bases outside gene matches: 4. CDR1 and CDR2 from the germline V gene are SGHNT and YYREEE (reference sequence). The CDR3 sequence is 13 residues long. The CDR3 region has the DNA TGTGCCAGCAGCTTGGGGGGCAGGGGGGAAGCTTTCTTT. It encodes CASSLGGRGEAFF. Drawing the rest from reference TRBV5-4 and TRBJ1-1, the complete variable domain is ETGVTQSPTHLIKTRGQQVTLRCSSQSGHNTVSWYQQALGQGPQFIFQYYREEENGRGNFPPRFSGLQFPNYSSELNVNALELDDSALYLCASSLGGRGEAFFGQGTRLTVV.

The V call is TRBV6-5, the J call TRBJ2-6; D uncertain. Trimming took 6 bases from V and 0 from J, leaving 6 bases between them. Germline assignment: CDR1 MNHEY and CDR2 SVGAGI. This CDR3 is 14 amino acids long. CDR3 DNA: TGTGCCAGCAGCAGATACTCTGGGGCCAACGTCCTGACTTTC. It translates to CASSRYSGANVLTF.

The chain is built from TRBV20-1 and TRBJ2-7, with a tentative D call TRBD1 (5 bases). V was pared by 5 bases and J by 4 bases, with 9 bases between. In germline, CDR1 is DFQATT, CDR2 SNEGSKA (reference sequence). CDR3 length: 11 amino acids. This chain's CDR3 is CSASRAYEQYF. Here the CDR3 DNA reads TGCAGTGCTTCCAGGGCGTACGAGCAGTACTTC.

This sequence joins TRBV2 and TRBJ2-5, with TRBD1 as a possible D gene (6 bases). This CDR3 has 13 residues. Looked up from germline, CDR1 is SNHLY and CDR2 is FYNNEI. V was pared by 5 bases and J by 2 bases, with 9 bases between. Here the CDR3 reads CASSRTEQETQYF. As DNA, the CDR3 is TGTGCCAGCAGTAGGACAGAACAAGAGACCCAGTACTTC.

This clone was detected only a few times. The J gene is TRBJ2-7, the V gene TRBV30; 9 bases map to TRBD2. The CDR3 is made up of 15 amino acids. Per germline, CDR1 GTSNPN and CDR2 SVGIG (reference sequence). The ends lost 4 bases at V and 3 bases at J; junction bases unmatched: 10. The chain's CDR3 is CAWNRGLAEDYEQYF. The CDR3 coding sequence is TGTGCCTGGAACCGGGGACTAGCTGAAGACTACGAGCAGTACTTC. Looking up the rest from reference TRBV30 and TRBJ2-7 gives the full variable domain: SQTIHQWPATLVQPVGSPLSLECTVEGTSNPNLYWYRQAAGRGLQLLFYSVGIGQISSEVPQNLSASRPQDRQFILSSKKLLLSDSGFYLCAWNRGLAEDYEQYFGPGTRLTVT.

This clone was observed a handful of times. CDR3 region: CASSEVVGTGSKNTEAFF. The CDR3 nucleotides read TGTGCCAGCAGTGAAGTAGTTGGGACAGGGTCAAAGAACACTGAAGCTTTCTTT. The V gene is TRBV6-1, the J gene TRBJ1-1; 9 bases fit TRBD1. The CDR3 is made up of 18 amino acids. Germline V gives CDR1 MNHNS, CDR2 SASEGT. V was clipped by 1 base and J by 1 base; unmatched bases: 10.

The chain joins TRBV12-3 or TRBV12-4 to TRBJ2-3; TRBD2 aligns across 8 bases. V shed 7 bases, J shed 5 bases, and the junction held 5 bases outside the gene matches. The CDR3 spans 13 residues. The CDR3 DNA sequence: TGTGCCAGCACCGACGGGAGGGTAGATACGCAGTATTTT. Translated: CASTDGRVDTQYF.

V is TRBV6-5 and J is TRBJ2-4, with D perhaps matching TRBD2 (5 bases). Looked up from germline, CDR1 is MNHEY and CDR2 is SVGAGI. The CDR3 totals 15 residues. Trimming removed 5 bases at V and 0 bases at J, with 11 bases between. CDR3 loop: CASSQTEVAKNIQYF. The CDR3, as DNA: TGTGCCAGCAGTCAAACGGAGGTAGCCAAAAACATTCAGTACTTC.

V gene TRBV6-1 combines with J gene TRBJ1-2; 9 positions agree with TRBD1. With 2 bases clipped from V and 3 bases from J, the junction kept 7 bases outside the gene matches. The CDR3 contains 16 residues. Germline CDR1 and CDR2: MNHNS and SASEGT. The CDR3 loop reads CASSELGQGSYYGYTF. In nucleotides, the CDR3 is TGTGCCAGCAGTGAATTGGGACAGGGATCCTACTATGGCTACACCTTC.